These 16 T cell receptor beta chains were all obtained from the same sample, sequenced in a study of blood T cell repertoires in COVID-19. Clones were sequenced by immunoSEQ multiplex PCR, and TCRdb holds only the in-frame ones, with some missing. In the table there are 55,000 to 80,000 clones, around 83% of which are singletons. Input material: peripheral blood. These TCRs come from a man in his fifties with active COVID-19.

DNA for the CDR3: TGTGCCAGCGTCCAGGGATCTGGAAACACCATATATTTT. Protein: CASVQGSGNTIYF. This chain links TRBV28 with TRBJ1-3, with D possibly TRBD1 on 5 matching bases. The CDR3 consists of 13 residues. The V end was cut by 8 bases, the J end by 1 base, with 9 bases between. CDR1 is MDHEN and CDR2 is SYDVKM in the germline V gene.

The chain has TRBV7-9 and TRBJ1-4; TRBD1 matches 7 bases. From germline, CDR1 is SEHNR and CDR2 FQNEAQ (reference sequence). V gave up 1 base and J gave up 7 bases; unmatched junction bases: 3. CDR3 length equals 14 residues. CDR3 in DNA: TGTGCCAGCAGCTTAGGACAGGGCAGTGAAAAACTGTTTTTT. Protein product: CASSLGQGSEKLFF.

The chain links TRBV6-6 to TRBJ2-7; the D gene is possibly TRBD2 (5 bases). CDR3 size: 13 residues. The V and J ends lost 5 bases and 2 bases respectively, with 10 bases between them. Germline lookup yields CDR1 MNHNY and CDR2 SVGAGI (reference sequence). CDR3 amino acids: CASSDDGTYEQYF. The CDR3 region has the DNA TGTGCCAGCAGTGATGACGGGACCTACGAGCAGTACTTC.

V is TRBV7-6 and J is TRBJ2-7, with 9 bases aligning to TRBD1. The V gene's germline CDR1 is SGHVS and CDR2 FNYEAQ. This CDR3 region has 15 residues. The V gene end was trimmed by 5 bases and the J gene end by 3 bases; junction bases not matched to a gene: 8. The CDR3: CASSPWTGDLYEQYF. DNA of the CDR3: TGTGCCAGCAGCCCGTGGACAGGGGACCTCTACGAGCAGTACTTC.

The chain recombines TRBV21-1 with TRBJ2-6; the table gives TRBD1 as D, unverified against the DNA. TRBV21-1 is reported as a pseudogene. This CDR3 contains 17 residues. CDR3 sequence (DNA): TGTGCCAGCAGCACACAGGGGCAGAGCTCTGGGGCCAACGTCCTGACTTTC. It translates to CASSTQGQSSGANVLTF.

In this sample, this clone turned up a few times. V gene TRBV7-9 combines with J gene TRBJ1-6; tentative D call: TRBD1 (6 bases). The V end lost 4 bases, the J end lost 8 bases, and 12 bases lay between the germline ends. The CDR3 is made up of 14 amino acids. Germline V gives CDR1 SEHNR, CDR2 FQNEAQ (reference sequence). The CDR3 spells CASSSEGGHSPLHF. Written as DNA, the CDR3 is TGTGCCAGCAGCTCCGAGGGGGGGCATTCACCCCTCCACTTT.

V and J are TRBV5-1 and TRBJ2-7; 9 bases fit TRBD1. The V gene's germline CDR1 is SGHRS and CDR2 YFSETQ. The CDR3 totals 16 residues. V shed 0 bases and J 5 bases; nucleotides not matched to a gene: 9. The CDR3 nucleotides are TGCGCCAGCAGCTTGGGCACAGGGGGCGGGATCCACGAGCAGTACTTC. Protein: CASSLGTGGGIHEQYF.

The chain employs TRBV19 and TRBJ1-3; 7 positions match TRBD1. This CDR3 contains 14 residues. V dropped 5 bases and J dropped 3; count of bases not matched to a gene: 4. Looked up from germline, CDR1 is LNHDA and CDR2 is SQIVND (reference sequence). CDR3 in DNA: TGTGCCAGTAGTCTCCGACAGGGTGGAAACACCATATATTTT. Translated: CASSLRQGGNTIYF.

The chain links TRBV7-9 to TRBJ2-6; TRBD2 is a possible D gene (6 bases). The CDR3 spans 16 residues. Germline CDR1 and CDR2: SEHNR and FQNEAQ (reference sequence). V was pared by 3 bases and J by 2 bases, with 11 bases between. CDR3 protein: CASSFRRGAGANVLTF. The CDR3 DNA is TGTGCCAGCAGCTTTAGGAGGGGTGCTGGGGCCAACGTCCTGACTTTC.

On this clone itself: The same CDR3 arises from other DNA sequences in this sample as well. The CDR3 DNA reads as TGTGCCAGCAGCTTAGGGACTAGCGGGGGCTACAATGAGCAGTTCTTC. Translation gives CASSLGTSGGYNEQFF. The chain is built from TRBV7-3 and TRBJ2-1, with TRBD2 identical over 14 bases. Germline trimming cut 2 bases from V and 3 bases from J; bases unmatched to any gene: 0. This CDR3 has 16 amino acids. Germline V gene data show CDR1 as SGHTA and CDR2 as FQGTGA.

The rearrangement joins TRBV19 to TRBJ2-3; possible D gene TRBD1, 6 bases. V was cut by 4 bases and J by 1 base, with 21 bases left in between. This CDR3 spans 18 amino acids. From germline, CDR1 is LNHDA and CDR2 SQIVND (reference sequence). CDR3 coding DNA: TGTGCCAGTAGTACATACCTGGACTCAGGGGTGCGCACAGATACGCAGTATTTT. It is translated as CASSTYLDSGVRTDTQYF.

The CDR3 sequence: CASKTFGSARNTIYF. The DNA of the CDR3 is TGTGCCAGCAAGACGTTTGGTAGCGCCCGAAACACCATATATTTT. The chain employs TRBV21-1 and TRBJ1-3. TRBV21-1 constitutes a pseudogene. The CDR3 runs 15 residues.

This sequence joins TRBV11-2 and TRBJ2-5; D unresolved. Trimming took 3 bases from V and 6 from J, leaving 8 bases between them. The CDR3 extends over 12 amino acids. CDR1 and CDR2 (germline): SGHAT, FQNNGV. CDR3 sequence (DNA): TGTGCCAGCAGCTTGGTCAGGAAGACCCAGTACTTC. Residues: CASSLVRKTQYF.

This rearrangement joins TRBV7-9 to TRBJ1-1; D is unclear. Trimming took 8 bases from V and 0 from J, leaving 16 bases between them. The CDR3 covers 15 residues. Germline CDR1 SEHNR, CDR2 FQNEAQ (reference sequence). This CDR3 is CASRRVSGMNTEAFF. The DNA of the CDR3 is TGTGCCAGCCGGCGAGTTTCAGGTATGAACACTGAAGCTTTCTTT.

The J gene is TRBJ2-5, the V gene TRBV11-3; D possibly corresponds to TRBD2 (5 bases). Deletions cut 4 bases from V and 5 bases from J, with 14 bases between. Germline CDR1 reads SGHNT; CDR2 reads YENEEA. The CDR3 totals 14 residues. CDR3 coding DNA: TGTGCCAGCAGCTCTTCCGCGAGCGGTGAGACCCAGTACTTC. Amino acid sequence: CASSSSASGETQYF.

V gene TRBV2 combines with J gene TRBJ1-2, with 9 nucleotides matching TRBD1. V shed 6 bases and J 6 bases; nucleotides not matched to a gene: 8. Germline CDR1 reads SNHLY; CDR2 reads FYNNEI. The CDR3 length is 14 residues. This CDR3 reads CASSRIWDRDGYTF. CDR3 nucleotides: TGTGCCAGCAGCCGTATCTGGGACAGGGATGGCTACACCTTC.